The sequence of this T cell receptor beta chain was determined in a study of cytomegalovirus exposure and HLA in healthy donors. Study results and limitations: Sequencing likely produced, as an artifact, a cluster of highly shared sequence variants. On later analysis, the bulk of CMV-associated TCR beta chains appeared to be HLA-restricted. TCR beta chains associated with HLA were, in a later analysis, more clonally expanded than equally common others.

Primers for the PCR totalled 60 Vbeta and 13 Jbeta. In the authors' methods: In a later analysis, 75 million to 85 million unique TCR beta chains included roughly 11 million shared by two or more donors. Method: immunoSEQ multiplex PCR; TCRdb's copy keeps in-frame clones and lacks some. V and J calls and clone size are those listed in that table; D and trimming were worked out from the DNA. The data contain more than 150,000 clones, approximately 79% of them singletons. This CDR3 is 16 amino acids long. The junction had 5 bases not matched to a gene; V was cut back by 0 bases and J by 7 bases. Germline loops: CDR1 SGHTA, CDR2 FQGNSA. As to this clone: Its antigen remains unidentified.

Sequencing was performed on PBMCs. J is TRBJ1-6 and V is TRBV7-2, with TRBD1 identical over 8 bases. The TCR was taken from a man aged 35 to 55 in good health and CMV-seropositive. The CDR3 nucleotides read TGTGCCAGCAGCTTAGCGCAGGGGGCCGCAAATTCACCCCTCCACTTT. Translated, it gives CASSLAQGAANSPLHF.